Described below is a single TCR beta chain sequence and its context. Its antigen target is currently unknown. Base qualities are not recorded, but no much larger clone differs from it by a single base. One collaborating source in Seattle enrolled patients while the patients were actively infected and followed the patients over time throughout the course of disease. Whole blood was collected in K2EDTA tubes by collaborating institutions according to the institutions' own protocols. For TCRbeta analysis, collaborators shipped samples as frozen whole blood, isolated PBMCs, or DNA extracted from either of those sample types. TCRbeta CDR3 regions were amplified from genomic DNA using the immunoSEQ Assay, a bias-controlled multiplex PCR. On the authors' methods: Within the assay, amplification of reference gene primers was used to estimate how many nucleated cells each sample contained. To quantify the absolute abundance of each unique TCRbeta CDR3 rearrangement, sequence reads were collapsed and filtered. Productive Simpson clonality was computed per sample as the square root of Simpson's diversity index over productive rearrangements. Not all clones reach the TCRdb copy of this immuneACCESS table, which keeps in-frame sequences only. Checked studies attribute under half of the gap to unresolved V genes and leave the rest unexplained. The V and J calls and the clone size are those of that table, but D and trimming were determined from the DNA. This sample holds some 520,000 clones; 89% were observed only once. 0.75% to 0.9% of the sample is in the top ten clones.

The source of the sample is a study of blood T cell repertoires in COVID-19 (dated by TCRdb to about 2020). Turning to the overall study: The collaborator samples originated in the United States, Italy and Spain and spanned the acute and convalescent phases of COVID-19. The material from the prospective study consisted of cDNA or gDNA derived from T cells, B-cell-depleted T cells, or PBMCs. Deeply sampled blood TCRbeta repertoires from subjects exposed to, actively infected with, or recovered from COVID-19 were included in the dataset. The repertoires were made available in a free public database intended to serve as a resource for research on the immune response to SARS-CoV-2. The samples were drawn from two sources: the first 160 participants of the ongoing ImmuneRACE study, and 1,200 or so subjects contributed by 6 global collaborators. Nearly every sample came with metadata listing a de-identified subject ID, COVID-19 status, age in years and sex. Where HLA class I and class II types were available, the types were taken from metadata supplied by the sample provider, not from assay-based typing. General study outcomes and caveats: How much clinical and demographic metadata was included differed by source and by participant, and the metadata was provided uncurated.

The CDR3 has 18 amino acids, counting the end cysteine and phenylalanine. Left in the record is the CDR3 DNA by itself, 54 bases read in frame from the first base. The source material was peripheral blood. This TCR came from a man aged 18 to 29 with COVID-19, enrolled during active disease. The rearrangement joined TRBV12-2 to TRBJ2-1; TRBD2 is the table's D call and was not checked against the DNA. TRBV12-2 is described as a pseudogene. The CDR3 in this case is CASRPKNNEVFSYNEQFF. The DNA is TGTGCAAGTCGCCCAAAAAATAACGAGGTTTTCTCCTACAATGAGCAGTTCTTC.